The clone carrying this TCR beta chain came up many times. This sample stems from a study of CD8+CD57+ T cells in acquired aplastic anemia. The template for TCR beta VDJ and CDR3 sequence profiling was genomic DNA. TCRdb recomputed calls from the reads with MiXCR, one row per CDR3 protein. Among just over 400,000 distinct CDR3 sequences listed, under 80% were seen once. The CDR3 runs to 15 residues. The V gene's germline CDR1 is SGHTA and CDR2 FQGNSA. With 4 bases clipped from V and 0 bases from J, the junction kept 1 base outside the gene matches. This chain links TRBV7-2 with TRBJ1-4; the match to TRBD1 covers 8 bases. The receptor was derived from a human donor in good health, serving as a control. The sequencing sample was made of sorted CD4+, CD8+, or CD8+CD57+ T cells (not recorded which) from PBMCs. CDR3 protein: CASSSGQATNEKLFF. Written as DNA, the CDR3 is TGTGCCAGCAGCTCGGGACAGGCAACTAATGAAAAACTGTTTTTT.